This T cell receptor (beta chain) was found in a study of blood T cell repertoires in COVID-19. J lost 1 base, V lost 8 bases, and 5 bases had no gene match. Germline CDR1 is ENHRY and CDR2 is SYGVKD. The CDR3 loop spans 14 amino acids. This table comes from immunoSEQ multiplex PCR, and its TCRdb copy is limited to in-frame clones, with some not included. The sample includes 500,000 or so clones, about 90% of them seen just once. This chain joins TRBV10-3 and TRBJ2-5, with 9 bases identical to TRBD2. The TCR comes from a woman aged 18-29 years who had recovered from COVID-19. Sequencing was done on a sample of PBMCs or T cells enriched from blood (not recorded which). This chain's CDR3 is CAIGGGGGQETQYF. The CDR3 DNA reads TGTGCCATCGGGGGCGGGGGGGGCCAAGAGACCCAGTACTTC.